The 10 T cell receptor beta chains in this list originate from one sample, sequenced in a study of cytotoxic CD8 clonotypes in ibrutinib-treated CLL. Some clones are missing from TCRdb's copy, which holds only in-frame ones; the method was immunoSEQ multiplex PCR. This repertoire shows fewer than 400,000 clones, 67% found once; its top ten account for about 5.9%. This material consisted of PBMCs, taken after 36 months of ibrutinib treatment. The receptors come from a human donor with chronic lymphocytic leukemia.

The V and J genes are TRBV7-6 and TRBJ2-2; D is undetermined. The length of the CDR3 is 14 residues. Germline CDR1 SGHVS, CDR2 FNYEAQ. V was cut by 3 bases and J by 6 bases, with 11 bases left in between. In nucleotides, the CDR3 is TGTGCCAGCAGCTTTAGCTATTCCCCCGGGGAGCTGTTTTTT. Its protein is CASSFSYSPGELFF.

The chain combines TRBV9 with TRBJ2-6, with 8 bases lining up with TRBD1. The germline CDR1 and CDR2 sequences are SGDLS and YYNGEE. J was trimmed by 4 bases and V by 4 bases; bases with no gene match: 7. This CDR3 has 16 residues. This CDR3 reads CASSLWTGLGANVLTF. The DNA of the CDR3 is TGTGCCAGCAGCCTTTGGACAGGGCTCGGGGCCAACGTCCTGACTTTC.

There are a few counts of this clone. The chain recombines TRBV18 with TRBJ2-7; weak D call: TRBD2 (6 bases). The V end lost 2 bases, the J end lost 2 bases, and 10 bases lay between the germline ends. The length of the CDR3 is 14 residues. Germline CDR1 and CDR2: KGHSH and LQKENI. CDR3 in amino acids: CASSPGGTAYEQYF. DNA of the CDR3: TGTGCCAGCTCACCAGGAGGGACGGCCTACGAGCAGTACTTC.

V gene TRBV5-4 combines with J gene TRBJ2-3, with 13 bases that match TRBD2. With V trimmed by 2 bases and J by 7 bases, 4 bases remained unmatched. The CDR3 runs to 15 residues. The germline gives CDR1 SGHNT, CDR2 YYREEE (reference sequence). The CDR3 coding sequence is TGTGCCAGCAGCTTAGGACTAGCGGGAGTGAATACGCAGTATTTT. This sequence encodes CASSLGLAGVNTQYF.

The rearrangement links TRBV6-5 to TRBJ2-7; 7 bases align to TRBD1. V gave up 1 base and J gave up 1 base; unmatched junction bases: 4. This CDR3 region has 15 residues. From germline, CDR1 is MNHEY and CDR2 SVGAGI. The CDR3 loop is CASSYYGTDSYEQYF. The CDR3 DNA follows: TGTGCCAGCAGTTACTACGGGACAGATTCCTACGAGCAGTACTTC.

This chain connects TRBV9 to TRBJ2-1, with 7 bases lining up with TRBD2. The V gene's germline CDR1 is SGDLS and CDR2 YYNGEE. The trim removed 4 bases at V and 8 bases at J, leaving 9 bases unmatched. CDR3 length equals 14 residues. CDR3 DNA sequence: TGTGCCAGCAGCCCTGGGGGAGGGCGCTATGAGCAGTTCTTC. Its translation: CASSPGGGRYEQFF. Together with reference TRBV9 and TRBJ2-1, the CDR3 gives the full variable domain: DSGVTQTPKHLITATGQRVTLRCSPRSGDLSVYWYQQSLDQGLQFLIQYYNGEERAKGNILERFSAQQFPDLHSELNLSSLELGDSALYFCASSPGGGRYEQFFGPGTRLTVL.

CDR3 DNA: TGCGCCAGCAGCCAAACTAGCGGGGGTTTGGATGAGCAGTTCTTC. Translation: CASSQTSGGLDEQFF. The V gene is TRBV4-1, the J gene TRBJ2-1, with 11 bases fitting TRBD2. After removal of 2 bases from V and 8 bases from J, the junction contained 5 bases not matched to a gene. CDR3 length: 15 residues. Germline values: CDR1 MGHRA, CDR2 YSYEKL.

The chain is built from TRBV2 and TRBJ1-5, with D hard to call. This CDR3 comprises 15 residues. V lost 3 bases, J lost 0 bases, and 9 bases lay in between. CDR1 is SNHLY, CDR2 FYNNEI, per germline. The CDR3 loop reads CASSERTGSNQPQHF. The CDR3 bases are TGTGCCAGCAGTGAGAGGACGGGTAGCAATCAGCCCCAGCATTTT.

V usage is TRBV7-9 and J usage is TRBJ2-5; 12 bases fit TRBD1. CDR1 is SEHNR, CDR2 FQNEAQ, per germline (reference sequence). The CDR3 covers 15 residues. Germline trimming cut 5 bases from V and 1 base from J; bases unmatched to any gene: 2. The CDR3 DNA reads TGTGCCAGCAGCCCGGGACAGGGGGCCCAAGAGACCCAGTACTTC. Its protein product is CASSPGQGAQETQYF.

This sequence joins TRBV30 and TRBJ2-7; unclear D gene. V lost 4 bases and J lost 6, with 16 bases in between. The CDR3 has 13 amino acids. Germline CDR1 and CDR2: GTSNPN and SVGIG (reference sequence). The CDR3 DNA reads TGTGCCTGGACGGTCGGTGAGGTGGGCGAGCAGTACTTC. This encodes CAWTVGEVGEQYF.